This is a list of T cell receptor beta chains from one sample in a study of T cells after yellow fever vaccination. A single record per CDR3 protein comes from TCRdb applying MiXCR to the 5' RACE reads. The table includes tens of thousands of distinct CDR3 sequences, more than 5.5% detected once. Source: CD8+ T cells sorted from PBMCs, taken less than 11 days after the first yellow fever vaccination. Receptors originate from a man aged 18 to 29 who received the YFV17D yellow fever vaccine. CDR3s include the opening cysteine and the closing phenylalanine or tryptophan. The D gene is left open where the match is weak. Where a row states a size, it is once, few, many or the class of an expanded clone; other rows omit it.

v_gene	abundance	d_gene	j_gene	CDR3nt	CDR3aa
TRBV27	.	TRBD1	TRBJ1-2	TGTGCCAGCAGTTCAGGGGGCGCAGGCTATGGCTACACCTTC	CASSSGGAGYGYTF
TRBV5-4	few	.	TRBJ2-7	TGTGCCAGCAGCTTGAGTGAGCGCTCGCCGTACGAGCAGTACTTC	CASSLSERSPYEQYF
TRBV7-9	few	.	TRBJ2-7	TGTGCCAGCAGCTTACCCGCGGGGCCCCACGAGCAGTACTTC	CASSLPAGPHEQYF
TRBV6-1	many	.	TRBJ2-4	TGTGCCAGCAGTGAACCTCTAGCCAAAAACATTCAGTACTTC	CASSEPLAKNIQYF
TRBV23-1	many	TRBD2	TRBJ2-1	TGCGCCAGCTCCCCATGGCGGGGGGCCTACAATGAGCAGTTCTTC	CASSPWRGAYNEQFF
TRBV23-1	few	.	TRBJ2-5	TGCGCCAGCGACCAGCAGGGTTCCAGCTCCAACCCGCAAGAGACCCAGTACTTC	CASDQQGSSSNPQETQYF
TRBV12-3/TRBV12-4	many	.	TRBJ1-1	TGTGCCATAAGCCCTGCAGCGACCACTGAAGCTTTCTTT	CAISPAATTEAFF
TRBV27	many	TRBD2	TRBJ2-1	TGTGCCAGCAGTTGGGGGAGTAGCGGGGGGAATGAGCAGTTCTTC	CASSWGSSGGNEQFF
TRBV7-9	many	TRBD1	TRBJ1-2	TGCGCTTCGAGGGTGTCAGGGGGGAACTATGGCTACACCTTC	CASRVSGGNYGYTF
TRBV4-1	few	.	TRBJ1-1	TGCGCCAGCAGCCCACCTGGGGGGGGTAATGAAGCTTTCTTT	CASSPPGGGNEAFF
TRBV4-2	many	.	TRBJ2-3	TGTGCCAGCAGTCAAAACGCCGGGAGTAGCACAGATACGCAGTATTTT	CASSQNAGSSTDTQYF
TRBV11-2	.	.	TRBJ1-1	TGTGCCAGCAGCCCTCCGACGGGGGCGAACACTGAAGCTTTCTTT	CASSPPTGANTEAFF
TRBV12-3/TRBV12-4	few	.	TRBJ2-1	TGTGCCAGCAGTTCCCCCCAGGGATCCGCCAATGAGCAGTTCTTC	CASSSPQGSANEQFF
TRBV27	few	.	TRBJ2-2	TGTGCCAGCAGTTTATGGGGGACTGGCACCGGGGAGCTGTTTTTT	CASSLWGTGTGELFF
TRBV24-1	many	.	TRBJ2-3	TGTGCCACCAGTGCAAGGGGAAGCGCCACAGATACGCAGTATTTT	CATSARGSATDTQYF
TRBV6-2/TRBV6-3	few	TRBD1	TRBJ1-6	TGTGCCAGCACGTCGGCAGGGGGCAGGAATTCACCCCTCCACTTT	CASTSAGGRNSPLHF
TRBV11-2	many	.	TRBJ2-3	TGTGCCAGCAGCTTAGAAGGGGATACGCAGTATTTT	CASSLEGDTQYF
TRBV27	many	.	TRBJ2-1	TGTGCCAGCAGTTTAAGTTATGGATACAATGAGCAGTTCTTC	CASSLSYGYNEQFF
TRBV12-3/TRBV12-4	many	.	TRBJ2-5	TGTGCCAGCAGCGGTGAGACCCAGTACTTC	CASSGETQYF
TRBV30	.	TRBD1	TRBJ1-4	TGTGCCTGGGACAGGGGAACTAATGAAAAACTGTTTTTT	CAWDRGTNEKLFF
TRBV27	.	TRBD1	TRBJ1-2	TGTGCCAGCAGTTGGGACAGATTTCGGGGCTACACCTTC	CASSWDRFRGYTF
TRBV20-1	.	TRBD2	TRBJ2-3	TGCTGTGCTAGAGATCCTTTGGGCGGGGGGGTTGTAGATACGCAGTATTTT	CCARDPLGGGVVDTQYF
TRBV7-8	many	.	TRBJ1-3	TGTGCCAGCAGGCCGGGACGGGGTGTCTCTGGAAACACCATATATTTT	CASRPGRGVSGNTIYF
TRBV6-1	few	.	TRBJ1-1	TGTGCCAGCAATCACGGGGGGAACACTGAAGCTTTCTTT	CASNHGGNTEAFF
TRBV4-2	many	TRBD2	TRBJ2-3	TGTGCCAGCAGCCAAGATCGGGGGGGCCCAGATACGCAGTATTTT	CASSQDRGGPDTQYF
TRBV4-3	many	.	TRBJ1-4	TGCGCCAGCAGCCAAGGAGGCAGCTACAATGAAAAACTGTTTTTT	CASSQGGSYNEKLFF
TRBV20-1	many	TRBD2	TRBJ2-7	TGCAGTGCTAGAGTAGAGTCTAGCGGGGGCTTCTACGAGCAGTACTTC	CSARVESSGGFYEQYF
TRBV7-6	many	.	TRBJ2-2	TGTGCCAGCAGCGAACCGGAGGCCGGGGAGCTGTTTTTT	CASSEPEAGELFF
TRBV7-9	many	.	TRBJ1-2	TGTGCCAGCAGCTGGTCGGATGGCTACACCTTC	CASSWSDGYTF
TRBV27	many	TRBD2	TRBJ2-1	TGTGCCAGCAGTTTTGCGGGGGGGTTTCTCAATGAGCAGTTCTTC	CASSFAGGFLNEQFF
TRBV7-9	many	.	TRBJ2-7	TGTGCCAGCAGCTCCGGAGTATCCTACGAGCAGTACTTC	CASSSGVSYEQYF
TRBV10-3	many	.	TRBJ1-1	TGTGCCATCAGTGACCGGGGAGGGACTGAAGCTTTCTTT	CAISDRGGTEAFF